This T cell receptor beta chain was identified in a study of T cells in Graves' hyperthyroidism and ophthalmopathy. Findings of the study overall: A model of 13 V-J pairs discriminated ophthalmopathy from stable hyperthyroidism.

This clonotype was detected ten times or more. Its antigen is still unknown. The germline V and J ends were trimmed by 3 bases and 6 bases, with 11 bases remaining between them. The CDR3 loop spans 13 amino acids. Per the germline V gene, CDR1 is WNHNN and CDR2 is SYGVQD (reference sequence). TCR beta CDR3 sequences were amplified from RNA transcripts. Primed by the HTBI set, a first-round RT-PCR was run on the TCR CDR3. TCRdb itself ran the multiplex PCR reads through MiXCR, one entry per CDR3 protein. Counted here are around 350,000 distinct CDR3 sequences, around 13% occurring once; the ten biggest clones make up around 20%.

The sample comprised blood. The J gene is TRBJ1-1, the V gene TRBV10-1, with a possible D match to TRBD1 (6 bases). The source is a young woman with Graves' ophthalmopathy. The CDR3 here is CASSDQRTAEAFF. The CDR3, as DNA: TGCGCCAGCAGTGACCAAAGGACAGCTGAAGCTTTCTTT.